The clone carrying this T cell receptor beta chain occurred a few times. The antigen is undetermined. The CDR3 totals 18 residues. Trimming cost V 0 bases and J 1 base, with 19 bases left between them. Germline CDR1 MNHEY, CDR2 SVGAGI. This sample stems from a study of identical twins. Findings and caveats of the study: Partial confounding of zero-insertion analyses by invariant MAIT and iNKT cells was possible. The authors drew conclusions from cross-sectional statistical analysis rather than following the same donors.

After template switching added a universal primer site, the resulting cDNA carried unique molecular identifiers. A single record per CDR3 protein comes from TCRdb applying MiXCR to the 5' RACE reads. Among about 690,000 distinct CDR3 sequences, approximately 6.1% were seen once, and the ten largest hold around 1.9%. The TCR was taken from a man aged 18-30 years in good health. The genes are TRBV6-5 and TRBJ2-7; tentatively, D is TRBD2 (6 bases). Sample: naive T cells sorted from blood. The CDR3 DNA reads TGTGCCAGCAGTTACTCGAGGCCCGGGACTGACGGATCCTACGAGCAGTACTTC. Protein sequence: CASSYSRPGTDGSYEQYF.